Included here is one T cell receptor beta chain sequence, with context. Antigen unknown. MiXCR, applied by TCRdb to the PCR reads, yields one record per CDR3 protein. The sample lists nearly 650,000 distinct CDR3 sequences; 25% were seen once. This sample was included in a study of molecular identifiers for immune sequencing clone quantification. Study summary: Replicate experiments divided RNA from roughly 21,000 or 96,000 naive CD8 cells into five parts and sequenced four.

The CDR3 loop spans 12 amino acids. V was trimmed by 4 bases and J by 6 bases, leaving 4 bases between them. Germline assignment: CDR1 MNHEY and CDR2 SVGAGI. Study findings and constraints: Clones with over 20 RNA copies captured over 99% of effector molecules but under 1% of naive ones.

The TCR was taken from a human donor in good health. Some libraries in this study had Jurkat cell RNA spiked in. This chain connects TRBV6-5 to TRBJ1-6; no firm D call. The sequencing input was naive CD8+ T cells from blood, with Jurkat cell RNA spiked in. Subset in this sample: FACS-sorted CD8+CD4-CCR7+CD45RA+ naive T cells. In nucleotides, the CDR3 is TGTGCCAGCAGTTGGACTAATTCACCCCTCCACTTT. This gives the protein CASSWTNSPLHF.